These 29 T cell receptor beta chains originate from one sample sequenced in a study of blood T cells in healthy people across ages. The use of a sample-barcoded 5' primer and a J-beta primer mix characterized a second PCR of 7 to 11 cycles. Using its own MiXCR run on the 5' RACE reads, TCRdb lists one record per CDR3 protein. The sample consists of about 1.6 million distinct CDR3 sequences, roughly a third of them appearing once. Sequencing used blood. The receptors derive from a woman aged 30 to 39 in good health.

This clonotype was counted only a few times. V usage is TRBV7-9 and J usage is TRBJ2-7, with D perhaps matching TRBD1 (6 bases). CDR1 is SEHNR, CDR2 FQNEAQ, per germline (reference sequence). Trimming took off 6 bases at V and 3 bases at J, with 21 bases between the two ends. The CDR3 covers 16 residues. The CDR3 region is CASSLINEGDLYEQYF. As DNA, the CDR3 is TGTGCCAGCAGTCTTATAAATGAGGGGGACCTCTACGAGCAGTACTTC.

This clonotype occurred many times. The chain links TRBV29-1 to TRBJ2-7; D is uncertain. Germline CDR1 and CDR2: SQVTM and ANQGSEA. The CDR3 has 14 amino acids. The V and J ends lost 0 bases and 0 bases respectively, with 9 bases between them. Here the CDR3 reads CSVEETAFSYEQYF. The DNA for the CDR3 is TGCAGCGTTGAAGAAACTGCGTTCTCCTACGAGCAGTACTTC.

The J gene is TRBJ2-3, the V gene TRBV3-1; tentatively, D is TRBD1 (6 bases). There are 15 residues in the CDR3. Trimming shortened V by 9 bases and J by 5 bases, and 21 bases separated the two germline ends. The germline CDR1 and CDR2 sequences are LGHDT and YNNKEL (reference sequence). Here the CDR3 reads CASTRTETRLDTQYF. CDR3 coding DNA: TGTGCCAGTACCCGGACAGAAACACGATTAGATACGCAGTATTTT.

This clonotype appeared many times. The chain joins TRBV6-2 or TRBV6-3 to TRBJ2-2; 7 bases match TRBD1. After removal of 9 bases from V and 4 bases from J, the junction contained 8 bases not matched to a gene. The V gene's germline CDR1 is MNHEY and CDR2 SVGEGT. The CDR3 runs to 14 residues. This chain's CDR3 is CASTVTGTTGELFF. In nucleotides, the CDR3 is TGTGCCAGTACCGTGACAGGGACCACCGGGGAGCTGTTTTTT.

This clonotype has a handful of counts. One junction end does not reproduce the germline sequence, and a read error may be involved. This chain joins TRBV5-1 and TRBJ1-5; no firm D call. Germline V gene lookup returns CDR1 SGHRS and CDR2 YFSETQ. The CDR3 runs 13 residues. The CDR3 nucleotides read TGCGTCAGCAGCTTTGGCCCCAATCAGCCCCAGCATTTT. Protein: CVSSFGPNQPQHF.

Points on this clonotype: A single base separates this from a much larger clone, so it may be a read error. This is likely a read error, given that the CDR3 carries no conserved phenylalanine or tryptophan at its end. The V call is TRBV29-1, the J call TRBJ2-7; D unresolved. The V and J ends lost 4 bases and 0 bases respectively, with 7 bases between them. Germline V gene lookup returns CDR1 SQVTM and CDR2 ANQGSEA. The CDR3 spans 12 residues. This CDR3 is CSVAHSSYEQYC. The CDR3 DNA reads as TGCAGCGTTGCACACAGCTCCTACGAGCAGTACTGC.

There are a few counts of this clonotype. The V and J genes are TRBV7-8 and TRBJ2-7; D not certain. Trimming pared 4 bases from V and 3 bases from J, leaving 10 bases between. CDR3 size: 13 residues. Germline loops: CDR1 SGHVS, CDR2 FQNEAQ. The CDR3 sequence: CASSSLVSYEQYF. Written as DNA, the CDR3 is TGTGCCAGCAGCTCGCTAGTTAGCTACGAGCAGTACTTC. Based on the CDR3 plus reference TRBV7-8 and TRBJ2-7, the full variable domain is GAGVSQSPRYKVAKRGQDVALRCDPISGHVSLFWYQQALGQGPEFLTYFQNEAQLDKSGLPSDRFFAERPEGSVSTLKIQRTQQEDSAVYLCASSSLVSYEQYFGPGTRLTVT.

This clonotype has just one count. The gene calls are TRBV6-6 and TRBJ2-7; TRBD1 matches 11 bases. CDR1 is MNHNY, CDR2 SVGAGI, per germline (reference sequence). After removal of 7 bases from V and 6 bases from J, the junction contained 8 bases not matched to a gene. CDR3 size: 14 residues. For the CDR3, the DNA is TGTGCCAGCACCAGGGACAGGGGGTTCGGCGAGCAGTACTTC. Translation: CASTRDRGFGEQYF.

This clonotype was found a few times. V usage is TRBV6-1 and J usage is TRBJ2-5, with D perhaps assigned TRBD1 or TRBD2 (6 bases each). There are 14 residues in the CDR3. Trimming removed 8 bases at V and 11 bases at J, with 24 bases between. In germline, CDR1 is MNHNS, CDR2 SASEGT. The CDR3: CASPKWGAGREQYF. CDR3 in DNA: TGTGCCAGCCCTAAGTGGGGGGCGGGGAGAGAGCAGTACTTC.

About this clonotype: A read error may explain this, as a much larger clone is one base away. The CDR3 DNA reads TGCAGTGCTGATGTTGGGGGGGCGGGATACAATGAGCAGTTCTTC. This sequence encodes CSADVGGAGYNEQFF. The chain is built from TRBV20-1 and TRBJ2-1; D perhaps matches TRBD2 (7 bases). Deletions cut 5 bases from V and 4 bases from J, with 18 bases between. The germline V gene encodes CDR1 DFQATT and CDR2 SNEGSKA (reference sequence). There are 15 residues in the CDR3.

The chain links TRBV25-1 to TRBJ2-7, with a possible D match to TRBD2 (7 bases). The germline V gene has CDR1 MGHDK and CDR2 SYGVNS. The CDR3 sequence is 12 residues long. Trimming took off 5 bases at V and 8 bases at J, with 13 bases between the two ends. Here the CDR3 DNA reads TGTGCCAGCAGTAAAGGGGGGGTACAGCAGTACTTC. This codes for CASSKGGVQQYF.

The chain joins TRBV18 to TRBJ1-1; D remains unclear. The CDR3 loop spans 12 amino acids. Germline-derived CDR1 and CDR2 are KGHSH and LQKENI. Trimming stripped 2 bases from V and 8 bases from J, with 9 bases between. The CDR3 DNA reads as TGTGCCAGCTCACCAACGGCACCCGAAGCTTTCTTT. It codes for CASSPTAPEAFF.

The J gene is TRBJ2-5, the V gene TRBV27; D is ambiguous. From germline, CDR1 is MNHEY and CDR2 SMNVEV (reference sequence). The CDR3 covers 13 residues. V lost 1 base and J lost 3, with 6 bases in between. The CDR3 coding sequence is TGTGCCAGCAGTTTATACGCGGAAGAGACCCAGTACTTC. It translates to CASSLYAEETQYF.

This clonotype appeared a few times. The V and J genes are TRBV7-9 and TRBJ2-1; D uncertain. Per the germline V gene, CDR1 is SEHNR and CDR2 is FQNEAQ (reference sequence). This CDR3 comprises 14 residues. V lost 0 bases and J lost 6, with 9 bases in between. The DNA of the CDR3 is TGTGCCAGCAGCTTAGCGCCCACTGTCAATGAGCAGTTCTTC. Encoded protein: CASSLAPTVNEQFF.

This clonotype was seen only a few times. The CDR3 coding sequence is TGTGCCAGCAGCCAAGATCTTGAGGGGCCAACCGTTACCTACAATGAGCAGTTCTTC. Residues: CASSQDLEGPTVTYNEQFF. The chain couples TRBV4-2 to TRBJ2-1, with D perhaps matching TRBD1 or TRBD2 (5 bases each). The V end was cut by 0 bases, the J end by 2 bases, with 20 bases between. The CDR3 loop spans 19 amino acids. The germline gives CDR1 LGHNA, CDR2 YNFKEQ.

V and J are TRBV29-1 and TRBJ2-3; 14 positions match TRBD2. J lost 0 bases, V lost 4 bases, and 9 bases had no gene match. The CDR3 is made up of 18 amino acids. Germline CDR1 SQVTM, CDR2 ANQGSEA. CDR3 region: CSVGDWTSGRPSTDTQYF. CDR3 DNA sequence: TGCAGCGTTGGAGATTGGACTAGCGGGAGGCCTAGCACAGATACGCAGTATTTT.

This clonotype showed up just a few times. The CDR3 DNA follows: TGTGCCAGCAGCCTTCGGACTAGCTTCTACAATGAGCAGTTCTTC. Protein product: CASSLRTSFYNEQFF. The chain has TRBV13 and TRBJ2-1; 8 bases fit TRBD2. The CDR3 contains 15 residues. Germline values: CDR1 PRHDT, CDR2 FYEKMQ (reference sequence). The V segment lost 5 bases and the J segment 3 bases; nucleotides outside the gene matches: 6.

V and J are TRBV7-8 and TRBJ2-3; 9 bases align to TRBD1. CDR1 SGHVS and CDR2 FQNEAQ come from the germline V gene. This CDR3 has 16 residues. Unmatched junction bases numbered 15, after V lost 8 bases and J lost 6 bases. CDR3 sequence reads: CASSPRTGDVGDTQYF. In nucleotides, the CDR3 is TGTGCCAGCTCCCCCAGGACAGGGGATGTCGGCGATACGCAGTATTTT.

This clonotype was detected once. The chain is built from TRBV11-3 and TRBJ2-3; 13 bases line up with TRBD2. The CDR3 has 16 amino acids. CDR1 is SGHNT and CDR2 is YENEEA in the germline V gene. J gave up 5 bases and V 5 bases, and 7 bases lay outside the gene matches. DNA of the CDR3: TGTGCCAGCAGCCCTTCCACTAGCGGGGGGGAAGATACGCAGTATTTT. Its protein product is CASSPSTSGGEDTQYF.

V is TRBV6-6 and J is TRBJ1-4; D call uncertain. The V gene's germline CDR1 is MNHNY and CDR2 SVGAGI (reference sequence). This CDR3 is built from 15 residues. Trimming took off 6 bases at V and 5 bases at J, with 16 bases between the two ends. CDR3 loop: CASSFYSARNEKLFF. Here the CDR3 DNA reads TGTGCCAGCAGCTTTTACAGCGCCAGGAATGAAAAACTGTTTTTT.

This clonotype was recorded only once. The rearrangement links TRBV6-1 to TRBJ1-4; 7 nucleotides line up with TRBD1. CDR3 size: 15 residues. Trimming at V came to 3 bases and at J to 8 bases, leaving 9 bases not matched to a gene. From germline, CDR1 is MNHNS and CDR2 SASEGT. The DNA of the CDR3 is TGTGCCAGCAGTGACCTTGGGACAGTTAAGGAAAAACTGTTTTTT. It translates to CASSDLGTVKEKLFF.

This clonotype has just a few counts. The rearrangement links TRBV25-1 to TRBJ2-5; D assignment may be TRBD1 or TRBD2 (7 bases each). The CDR3 is made up of 15 amino acids. Germline CDR1 reads MGHDK; CDR2 reads SYGVNS. Trimming removed 3 bases at V and 11 bases at J, with 22 bases between. DNA of the CDR3: TGTGCCAGCAGTGACACCAGGGGGTTGGCGGGGGAGCAGTACTTC. Translation: CASSDTRGLAGEQYF. Filled out from reference TRBV25-1 and TRBJ2-5, the complete variable domain reads EADIYQTPRYLVIGTGKKITLECSQTMGHDKMYWYQQDPGMELHLIHYSYGVNSTEKGDLSSESTVSRIRTEHFPLTLESARPSHTSQYLCASSDTRGLAGEQYFGPGTRLLVL.

The table lists this clonotype with a few counts. This chain links TRBV20-1 with TRBJ2-1, with a tentative D call TRBD2 (5 bases). Deletions cut 6 bases from V and 4 bases from J, with 19 bases between. CDR3 length: 15 residues. The V gene's germline CDR1 is DFQATT and CDR2 SNEGSKA (reference sequence). The CDR3 nucleotides are TGCAGTGCCGACGTGAGGGCGACCCTATACAATGAGCAGTTCTTC. It specifies CSADVRATLYNEQFF.

V and J are TRBV5-1 and TRBJ2-1; TRBD1 matches 7 bases. J was trimmed by 7 bases and V by 7 bases; bases with no gene match: 14. The CDR3 has 15 amino acids. Germline V gene sequence: CDR1 SGHRS, CDR2 YFSETQ. The CDR3 sequence: CASHQGDGPRNEQFF. The CDR3 DNA sequence: TGCGCCAGCCATCAGGGGGATGGCCCTCGGAATGAGCAGTTCTTC.

Only a few counts were recorded for this clonotype. This rearrangement joins TRBV7-8 to TRBJ2-7; D gene unclear. The CDR3 sequence is 12 residues long. CDR1 and CDR2 (germline): SGHVS, FQNEAQ. Trimming stripped 4 bases from V and 6 bases from J, with 10 bases between. The CDR3 region has the DNA TGTGCCAGCAGCTCCGTAGCTTTCGAGCAGTACTTC. This gives the protein CASSSVAFEQYF.

This clonotype showed up many times. The chain joins TRBV6-4 to TRBJ2-5; TRBD1 might be the D (5 bases). This CDR3 spans 17 amino acids. The germline gives CDR1 MRHNA, CDR2 SNTAGT. Trimming cost V 0 bases and J 1 base, with 15 bases left between them. CDR3 region: CASSDSKGMVAQETQYF. As DNA, the CDR3 is TGTGCCAGCAGTGACTCTAAGGGGATGGTGGCCCAAGAGACCCAGTACTTC.

The table lists this clonotype with a count of one. This CDR3 is CASSAPTGGAGNQPQHF. The CDR3 nucleotides are TGTGCCAGCAGTGCCCCGACAGGGGGCGCGGGCAATCAGCCCCAGCATTTT. The chain combines TRBV2 with TRBJ1-5; 10 bases match TRBD1. The CDR3 length is 17 residues. V lost 4 bases and J lost 2; bases outside the gene matches: 8. Germline values: CDR1 SNHLY, CDR2 FYNNEI. Variable domain in full (rest from reference TRBV2 and TRBJ1-5): EPEVTQTPSHQVTQMGQEVILRCVPISNHLYFYWYRQILGQKVEFLVSFYNNEISEKSEIFDDQFSVERPDGSNFTLKIRSTKLEDSAMYFCASSAPTGGAGNQPQHFGDGTRLSIL.

The J gene is TRBJ2-3, the V gene TRBV12-3 or TRBV12-4, with 10 bases aligning to TRBD2. Unmatched junction bases numbered 6, after V lost 2 bases and J lost 4 bases. The CDR3 is 16 residues long. Here the CDR3 reads CASSLPRSGRADTQYF. The CDR3 bases are TGTGCCAGCAGTTTACCCCGGAGCGGGAGGGCAGATACGCAGTATTTT.

This chain links TRBV20-1 with TRBJ2-1, with D perhaps TRBD2 (6 bases). The V end lost 1 base, the J end lost 0 bases, and 10 bases lay between the germline ends. This CDR3 region has 15 residues. The germline CDR1 and CDR2 sequences are DFQATT and SNEGSKA (reference sequence). The CDR3 here is CSARVLADSYNEQFF. The DNA of the CDR3 is TGCAGTGCTAGAGTACTAGCAGACTCCTACAATGAGCAGTTCTTC.